This entry lists 31 T cell receptor beta chains sequenced from one sample in a study of CD8 T cells in ankylosing spondylitis. The study's findings and limits: The study identified a TCR beta motif of under ten highly homologous variants that appeared characteristic of ankylosing spondylitis blood.

No antigen has been identified for these receptors. TCRdb re-derived calls from the 5' RACE reads in MiXCR, one entry per CDR3 protein. The sample carries 450,000 or so distinct CDR3 sequences, about 25% recorded once. Sequenced sample: blood, either unsorted or a sorted T cell fraction (not recorded which). All receptors derive from a male donor with ankylosing spondylitis.

The V and J genes are TRBV10-3 and TRBJ1-2; the D is unclear. CDR3 length: 12 residues. With 4 bases removed from V and 8 bases from J, the gap between germline ends came to 11 bases. From germline, CDR1 is ENHRY and CDR2 SYGVKD. The CDR3 sequence: CAISAPDGGYTF. CDR3 sequence (DNA): TGTGCCATCAGTGCCCCGGACGGGGGCTACACCTTC.

The chain has TRBV14 and TRBJ2-2, with TRBD2 identical over 7 bases. The germline gives CDR1 SGHDN, CDR2 FVKESK. V was pared by 0 bases and J by 3 bases, with 7 bases of the junction left unmatched. This CDR3 is 17 amino acids long. CDR3: CASSQDFASGYTGELFF. CDR3 DNA sequence: TGTGCCAGCAGCCAAGATTTTGCTAGCGGATACACCGGGGAGCTGTTTTTT.

The chain combines TRBV6-1 with TRBJ2-1; D may be TRBD1 or TRBD2 (6 bases each). Germline CDR1 is MNHNS and CDR2 is SASEGT. This CDR3 has 16 residues. The V and J ends lost 7 bases and 0 bases respectively, with 16 bases between them. The CDR3 DNA follows: TGTGCCAGCACTGGAGGGGGTATAAGCTCCTACAATGAGCAGTTCTTC. It encodes CASTGGGISSYNEQFF.

A few counts support this clonotype. The chain employs TRBV2 and TRBJ2-3; 8 positions agree with TRBD1. This CDR3 is built from 14 residues. The junction had 7 bases not matched to a gene; V was cut back by 10 bases and J by 1 base. The V gene's germline CDR1 is SNHLY and CDR2 FYNNEI. The CDR3 sequence: CATGQETRTDTQYF. The CDR3 DNA reads TGTGCCACGGGACAGGAGACCCGCACAGATACGCAGTATTTT.

This clonotype was found a few times. The DNA for the CDR3 is TGTGCCAGCAGTGAAAGGCAGGACAGAACCTATGGCTACACCTTC. Residues: CASSERQDRTYGYTF. The rearrangement uses TRBV6-1 and TRBJ1-2, with D maybe TRBD1 (6 bases). The CDR3 runs 15 residues. Germline V gene data show CDR1 as MNHNS and CDR2 as SASEGT. With 2 bases removed from V and 4 bases from J, the gap between germline ends came to 14 bases.

The chain has TRBV20-1 and TRBJ2-1, with 10 bases identical to TRBD2. Trimming at V came to 3 bases and at J to 4 bases, leaving 6 bases not matched to a gene. The CDR3 runs to 15 residues. In germline, CDR1 is DFQATT, CDR2 SNEGSKA (reference sequence). The CDR3 is CSASRLAGVYNEQFF. CDR3 sequence (DNA): TGCAGTGCTAGCCGCCTAGCGGGAGTTTACAATGAGCAGTTCTTC.

The chain has TRBV25-1 and TRBJ1-5; 7 bases line up with TRBD1. The CDR3 covers 18 residues. Germline V gene lookup returns CDR1 MGHDK and CDR2 SYGVNS. Trimming took 2 bases from V and 5 from J; bases not matched to a gene: 15. The CDR3 nucleotides read TGTGCCAGCAGTGAAGAACTGCAGGGGGGGTTTTTGTATCAGCCCCAGCATTTT. Protein product: CASSEELQGGFLYQPQHF.

This chain links TRBV5-6 with TRBJ2-4; tentative D call: TRBD1 (6 bases). CDR3 length: 16 amino acids. Looked up from germline, CDR1 is SGHDT and CDR2 is YYEEEE. The ends were cut back, 3 bases at V and 0 bases at J, with 13 bases in the middle. CDR3 residues: CASSSQGTLAKNIQYF. In DNA form, the CDR3 reads TGTGCCAGCAGCTCCCAGGGGACACTAGCCAAAAACATTCAGTACTTC.

This clonotype showed up just a few times. This rearrangement joins TRBV5-5 to TRBJ2-1, with 10 bases fitting TRBD2. Germline V gene lookup returns CDR1 SGHKS and CDR2 YYEKEE (reference sequence). This CDR3 is 15 amino acids long. With 4 bases clipped from V and 5 bases from J, the junction kept 6 bases outside the gene matches. The CDR3 spells CASSQGTSANNEQFF. Here the CDR3 DNA reads TGTGCCAGCAGCCAAGGGACTAGCGCAAACAATGAGCAGTTCTTC.

The chain carries TRBV11-2 and TRBJ2-1; D is undetermined. CDR1 and CDR2 (germline): SGHAT, FQNNGV. Trimming took 5 bases from V and 0 from J, leaving 8 bases between them. The CDR3 covers 14 residues. The CDR3 reads CASSTTPSYNEQFF. The CDR3 DNA is TGTGCCAGCAGCACAACCCCCTCCTACAATGAGCAGTTCTTC.

This clonotype showed up just a few times. V is TRBV12-3 or TRBV12-4 and J is TRBJ2-2; D unresolved. V was cut by 6 bases and J by 3 bases, with 14 bases left in between. The CDR3 contains 15 residues. The CDR3 loop is CASSDPEVDTGELFF. The DNA for the CDR3 is TGTGCCAGCAGCGATCCAGAGGTTGACACCGGGGAGCTGTTTTTT.

V gene TRBV6-1 combines with J gene TRBJ2-7; D uncertain. Trimming shortened V by 5 bases and J by 6 bases, and 14 bases separated the two germline ends. The CDR3 is made up of 13 amino acids. The germline gives CDR1 MNHNS, CDR2 SASEGT. CDR3 DNA sequence: TGTGCCAGCAGTCCGACCCCTCGGGCCGAGCAGTACGTC. It encodes CASSPTPRAEQYV.

The gene calls are TRBV7-9 and TRBJ2-1; 11 nucleotides line up with TRBD2. J lost 7 bases, V lost 3 bases, and 8 bases had no gene match. This CDR3 comprises 16 residues. Germline values: CDR1 SEHNR, CDR2 FQNEAQ (reference sequence). CDR3 sequence: CASSFLAGGSANEQFF. CDR3 nucleotide sequence: TGTGCCAGCAGCTTCCTAGCGGGAGGTTCTGCGAATGAGCAGTTCTTC.

This clonotype was recorded at least ten times. V usage is TRBV12-3 or TRBV12-4 and J usage is TRBJ1-6; 10 positions agree with TRBD1. Trimming took 6 bases from V and 5 from J; bases not matched to a gene: 4. The CDR3 is made up of 15 amino acids. The CDR3 nucleotides are TGTGCCAGCAGGGAGGGACAGGGGAATAATTCACCCCTCCACTTT. This sequence encodes CASREGQGNNSPLHF.

This clonotype showed up just a few times. The chain employs TRBV3-1 and TRBJ2-1; 12 bases align to TRBD1. Per germline, CDR1 LGHDT and CDR2 YNNKEL (reference sequence). The CDR3 totals 16 residues. Trimming cost V 4 bases and J 6 bases; bases outside gene matches: 7. The CDR3 coding sequence is TGTGCCAGCAGCCCAACCGGGACAGGGGGCTTCAATGAGCAGTTCTTC. This encodes CASSPTGTGGFNEQFF.

This clonotype was counted only a few times. V and J are TRBV12-3 or TRBV12-4 and TRBJ2-7; 7 bases agree with TRBD2. This CDR3 has 15 amino acids. V lost 5 bases and J lost 1; bases outside the gene matches: 8. The CDR3 loop is CASSLSGKASYEQYV. Written as DNA, the CDR3 is TGTGCCAGCAGTCTCAGCGGGAAGGCTTCCTACGAGCAGTACGTC.

This clonotype was picked up a small number of times. This rearrangement joins TRBV11-2 to TRBJ2-3, with D hard to call. The V and J ends lost 4 bases and 0 bases respectively, with 14 bases between them. The germline V gene encodes CDR1 SGHAT and CDR2 FQNNGV. The CDR3 covers 16 residues. The CDR3 bases are TGTGCCAGCAGCTCCCCGCGTTCGTCCAGCACAGATACGCAGTATTTT. Encoded protein: CASSSPRSSSTDTQYF. The variable domain in full, with the rest retrieved from reference TRBV11-2 and TRBJ2-3, is EAGVAQSPRYKIIEKRQSVAFWCNPISGHATLYWYQQILGQGPKLLIQFQNNGVVDDSQLPKDRFSAERLKGVDSTLKIQPAKLEDSAVYLCASSSPRSSSTDTQYFGPGTRLTVL.

The chain carries TRBV21-1 and TRBJ2-5; the table gives TRBD1 as D, unverified against the DNA. TRBV21-1 is assigned pseudogene status. The CDR3 contains 13 residues. The CDR3 DNA reads as TGTGCCAGCAGCTCCAAGACAGAGGGGACCCAGTACTTC. Residues: CASSSKTEGTQYF.

This chain links TRBV5-1 with TRBJ1-1, with D perhaps TRBD1 (5 bases). Trimming removed 4 bases at V and 1 base at J, with 14 bases between. Germline V CDR1 and CDR2: SGHRS, YFSETQ. CDR3 length equals 15 residues. CDR3 amino acids: CASSDPTESNTEAFF. The CDR3 nucleotides read TGCGCCAGCAGCGACCCGACAGAATCGAACACTGAAGCTTTCTTT.

The rearrangement uses TRBV7-8 and TRBJ2-5, with D maybe TRBD2 (5 bases). The germline V and J ends were trimmed by 5 bases and 9 bases, with 13 bases remaining between them. From germline, CDR1 is SGHVS and CDR2 FQNEAQ. The CDR3 spans 12 residues. The CDR3 loop is CASSIGNWAQYF. The DNA for the CDR3 is TGTGCCAGCAGCATCGGGAACTGGGCCCAGTACTTC. The whole variable domain, filled in from reference TRBV7-8 and TRBJ2-5, reads GAGVSQSPRYKVAKRGQDVALRCDPISGHVSLFWYQQALGQGPEFLTYFQNEAQLDKSGLPSDRFFAERPEGSVSTLKIQRTQQEDSAVYLCASSIGNWAQYFGPGTRLLVL.

J is TRBJ1-1 and V is TRBV7-9; D is uncertain. The CDR3 extends over 14 amino acids. Trimming left V 2 bases short and J 4 bases short, with 11 bases between. Germline lookup yields CDR1 SEHNR and CDR2 FQNEAQ (reference sequence). CDR3 bases: TGTGCCAGCAGCTTACAGTCCGGGGTCACTGAAGCTTTCTTT. Encoded protein: CASSLQSGVTEAFF.

This chain uses TRBV16 with TRBJ2-1, with unresolved D. Germline CDR1 KGHSY, CDR2 FQNENV. The CDR3 length is 14 residues. Deletions cut 0 bases from V and 4 bases from J, with 7 bases between. The CDR3 region is CASSQSASYNEQFF. CDR3 in DNA: TGTGCCAGCAGCCAATCGGCATCTTACAATGAGCAGTTCTTC. Full variable domain (outside the CDR3, taken from reference TRBV16 and TRBJ2-1): GEEVAQTPKHLVRGEGQKAKLYCAPIKGHSYVFWYQQVLKNEFKFLISFQNENVFDETGMPKERFSAKCLPNSPCSLEIQATKLEDSAVYFCASSQSASYNEQFFGPGTRLTVL.

The chain recombines TRBV4-1 with TRBJ2-1, with TRBD2 identical over 8 bases. V lost 4 bases to trimming and J lost 5 bases; unmatched junction nucleotides: 7. CDR1 is MGHRA and CDR2 is YSYEKL in the germline V gene. The CDR3 has 15 amino acids. CDR3 amino acids: CASSPSGLRNNEQFF. The CDR3 DNA is TGCGCCAGCAGCCCTAGCGGGCTTCGCAACAATGAGCAGTTCTTC.

This clonotype was counted only a few times. The rearrangement uses TRBV27 and TRBJ1-2; 10 nucleotides agree with TRBD1. Looked up from germline, CDR1 is MNHEY and CDR2 is SMNVEV (reference sequence). This CDR3 contains 14 residues. Trimming removed 7 bases from V and 8 bases from J; junction bases left unmatched: 10. The CDR3: CASNDPGQGRGYTF. The CDR3 DNA is TGTGCCAGCAACGACCCGGGACAGGGGCGAGGCTACACCTTC.

This clonotype was seen more than once but under ten times. The chain carries TRBV9 and TRBJ2-1, with D unresolved. Trimming left V 0 bases short and J 5 bases short, with 9 bases between. The CDR3 totals 14 residues. Germline V CDR1 and CDR2: SGDLS, YYNGEE. CDR3 loop: CASSVVDSHNEQFF. CDR3 nucleotide sequence: TGTGCCAGCAGCGTAGTAGACTCGCACAATGAGCAGTTCTTC.

The V gene is TRBV28, the J gene TRBJ1-5; 7 positions match TRBD1. The trim removed 6 bases at V and 5 bases at J, leaving 7 bases unmatched. The CDR3 contains 14 residues. CDR1 is MDHEN and CDR2 is SYDVKM in the germline V gene. The CDR3: CASSLDREDQPQHF. The DNA for the CDR3 is TGTGCCAGCAGCCTTGACAGGGAAGATCAGCCCCAGCATTTT.

The chain couples TRBV29-1 to TRBJ2-5; 7 bases map to TRBD1. With 5 bases clipped from V and 3 bases from J, the junction kept 6 bases outside the gene matches. Germline V CDR1 and CDR2: SQVTM, ANQGSEA. The length of the CDR3 is 13 residues. This CDR3 reads CSVSPTGEETQYF. The CDR3 DNA reads as TGCAGCGTTTCCCCTACAGGGGAAGAGACCCAGTACTTC.

This clonotype was seen a few times. This sequence joins TRBV6-5 and TRBJ2-7; tentatively, D is TRBD2 (6 bases). CDR1 MNHEY and CDR2 SVGAGI come from the germline V gene. Trimming left V 0 bases short and J 4 bases short, with 13 bases between. The CDR3 length is 15 residues. The CDR3 is CASSYSGGQPYEQYF. The CDR3 nucleotides read TGTGCCAGCAGTTACTCTGGAGGGCAGCCGTACGAGCAGTACTTC.

J is TRBJ2-5 and V is TRBV15; D perhaps matches TRBD2 (5 bases). Germline V lookup: CDR1 LNHNV, CDR2 YYDKDF (reference sequence). The length of the CDR3 is 16 residues. V was cut by 0 bases and J by 2 bases, with 13 bases left in between. Here the CDR3 reads CATSRDRAGPQETQYF. The CDR3 nucleotides read TGTGCCACCAGCAGAGATCGTGCGGGCCCACAAGAGACCCAGTACTTC.

The chain joins TRBV18 to TRBJ1-5, with D unclear. The CDR3 covers 14 residues. With 4 bases removed from V and 1 base from J, the gap between germline ends came to 8 bases. Germline-derived CDR1 and CDR2 are KGHSH and LQKENI. As DNA, the CDR3 is TGTGCCAGCTCACTATTGGACAGCAATCAGCCCCAGCATTTT. Amino acid sequence: CASSLLDSNQPQHF.

J is TRBJ1-1 and V is TRBV27; D gene unclear. The V end lost 4 bases, the J end lost 3 bases, and 18 bases lay between the germline ends. The germline gives CDR1 MNHEY, CDR2 SMNVEV (reference sequence). There are 16 residues in the CDR3. In DNA form, the CDR3 reads TGTGCCAGCAGTTCCCCGGCCCCCTCCCGGGACACTGAAGCTTTCTTT. Residues: CASSSPAPSRDTEAFF.